Below are 22 T cell receptor beta chains sequenced from a single sample in a study of blood T cell repertoires in COVID-19. TCRdb keeps only in-frame clones here, not all; method: immunoSEQ multiplex PCR. The sample carries around 260,000 clones, roughly 90% recorded once. What was sequenced was peripheral blood. These receptors were taken from a man aged 60 to 75 who had recovered from COVID-19.

V and J are TRBV7-2 and TRBJ2-1; TRBD2 is a possible D gene (6 bases). Germline lookup yields CDR1 SGHTA and CDR2 FQGNSA. The CDR3 has 15 residues. Trimming removed 1 base from V and 5 bases from J, with 12 bases in between. The CDR3 is CASSLVSGGDNEQFF. The CDR3 DNA reads as TGTGCCAGCAGCTTAGTAAGCGGAGGGGACAATGAGCAGTTCTTC. Supplemented by reference TRBV7-2 and TRBJ2-1, the full variable domain reads GAGVSQSPSNKVTEKGKDVELRCDPISGHTALYWYRQSLGQGLEFLIYFQGNSAPDKSGLPSDRFSAERTGGSVSTLTIQRTQQEDSAVYLCASSLVSGGDNEQFFGPGTRLTVL.

The chain uses TRBV7-9 and TRBJ2-7, with TRBD1 matching 7 bases. Germline V gene lookup returns CDR1 SEHNR and CDR2 FQNEAQ (reference sequence). This CDR3 contains 16 residues. Germline trimming cut 11 bases from V and 1 base from J; bases unmatched to any gene: 17. Written as DNA, the CDR3 is TGTGCCGCCTCAATTAGCTCGGGACAGCCTTCCTACGAGCAGTACTTC. As protein: CAASISSGQPSYEQYF.

CDR3 region: CASSDSNSEDRDNEKLFF. The DNA of the CDR3 is TGTGCCAGCAGTGACTCGAACTCCGAGGACAGGGATAATGAAAAACTGTTTTTT. This chain links TRBV6-4 with TRBJ1-4; the match to TRBD1 covers 8 bases. The CDR3 runs to 18 residues. Germline CDR1 and CDR2: MRHNA and SNTAGT. The V and J ends lost 0 bases and 4 bases, in that order; junction bases with no gene match: 10.

V gene TRBV19 combines with J gene TRBJ1-5; 10 bases line up with TRBD1. CDR3 size: 16 residues. Germline V CDR1 and CDR2: LNHDA, SQIVND (reference sequence). The V gene end was trimmed by 7 bases and the J gene end by 1 base; junction bases not matched to a gene: 7. This CDR3 reads CASTDRQGASNQPQHF. The CDR3 DNA sequence: TGTGCCAGTACCGATAGACAGGGGGCGAGCAATCAGCCCCAGCATTTT.

This clone turned up a few times. The chain combines TRBV7-6 with TRBJ1-4; D gene ambiguous. The CDR3 totals 15 residues. Germline V gene lookup returns CDR1 SGHVS and CDR2 FNYEAQ. The V end lost 2 bases, the J end lost 3 bases, and 10 bases lay between the germline ends. CDR3 amino acids: CASSLSGGPNEKLFF. Written as DNA, the CDR3 is TGTGCCAGCAGCTTAAGTGGAGGACCTAATGAAAAACTGTTTTTT.

The V gene is TRBV3-1 (or the pseudogene TRBV3-2), the J gene TRBJ2-2, with D possibly matching TRBD1 (5 bases). The germline CDR1 and CDR2 sequences are LGHDT and YNNKEL (reference sequence). CDR3 size: 17 residues. The V end was cut by 3 bases, the J end by 2 bases, with 16 bases between. The CDR3 coding sequence is TGTGCCAGCAGCCACCAGGGAAGGATTACTAACACCGGGGAGCTGTTTTTT. Its protein product is CASSHQGRITNTGELFF.

The chain uses TRBV5-5 and TRBJ2-7; D is possibly TRBD1 (5 bases). The germline V and J ends were trimmed by 0 bases and 1 base, with 11 bases remaining between them. Germline V gene lookup returns CDR1 SGHKS and CDR2 YYEKEE (reference sequence). The CDR3 runs 15 residues. CDR3 nucleotides: TGTGCCAGCAGCTTGGGGCAGGGTATTTCCTACGAGCAGTACTTC. It specifies CASSLGQGISYEQYF.

V gene TRBV7-2 combines with J gene TRBJ1-4; the D gene is possibly TRBD1 (5 bases). V lost 6 bases and J lost 7, with 12 bases in between. In germline, CDR1 is SGHTA, CDR2 FQGNSA. The CDR3 is 13 residues long. This CDR3 reads CASSLYRSEKLFF. CDR3 bases: TGTGCCAGCAGTTTATACAGGTCTGAAAAACTGTTTTTT.

This chain joins TRBV9 and TRBJ2-2, with 10 nucleotides matching TRBD2. Germline values: CDR1 SGDLS, CDR2 YYNGEE. The V and J ends lost 4 bases and 5 bases, in that order; junction bases with no gene match: 11. This CDR3 region has 17 residues. Here the CDR3 reads CASSPVSGGAGTGELFF. DNA for the CDR3: TGTGCCAGCAGCCCCGTGAGCGGGGGGGCGGGTACCGGGGAGCTGTTTTTT.

This sequence joins TRBV30 and TRBJ1-4; a weak D match, TRBD1 (5 bases). The CDR3 is 13 amino acids. Germline V gene data show CDR1 as GTSNPN and CDR2 as SVGIG (reference sequence). V gave up 1 base and J gave up 7 bases, with 10 bases separating them. CDR3 protein: CAWSAHTGEKLFF. For the CDR3, the DNA is TGTGCCTGGAGTGCCCACACAGGTGAAAAACTGTTTTTT.

This clone was detected only once. The rearrangement joins TRBV5-4 to TRBJ1-1; 9 nucleotides align to TRBD1. With V trimmed by 0 bases and J by 7 bases, 4 bases remained unmatched. This CDR3 comprises 14 residues. CDR1 is SGHNT and CDR2 is YYREEE in the germline V gene (reference sequence). The CDR3, as DNA: TGTGCCAGCAGCTTGGACAGGGGGCTTAGTGAAGCTTTCTTT. As protein: CASSLDRGLSEAFF. Looking up the rest from reference TRBV5-4 and TRBJ1-1 gives the full variable domain: ETGVTQSPTHLIKTRGQQVTLRCSSQSGHNTVSWYQQALGQGPQFIFQYYREEENGRGNFPPRFSGLQFPNYSSELNVNALELDDSALYLCASSLDRGLSEAFFGQGTRLTVV.

This clone came up a few times. The chain recombines TRBV6-2 or TRBV6-3 with TRBJ1-2; the D is unclear. Germline CDR1 reads MNHEY; CDR2 reads SVGEGT. There are 15 residues in the CDR3. The V gene lost 5 bases and the J gene lost 2 bases, with 15 bases spanning the gap. The CDR3 protein is CASSLDGAGNYGYTF. The DNA for the CDR3 is TGTGCCAGCAGTCTCGACGGAGCCGGAAACTATGGCTACACCTTC.

The chain combines TRBV5-1 with TRBJ2-7; no firm D call. V lost 0 bases and J 0 bases, leaving 7 bases between the germline ends. CDR1 is SGHRS and CDR2 is YFSETQ in the germline V gene. The CDR3 has 14 residues. The chain's CDR3 is CASSLVVSSYEQYF. Written as DNA, the CDR3 is TGCGCCAGCAGCTTGGTCGTGAGCTCCTACGAGCAGTACTTC.

This clone was picked up a small number of times. The rearrangement links TRBV2 to TRBJ2-2, with 14 nucleotides matching TRBD2. CDR1 SNHLY and CDR2 FYNNEI come from the germline V gene. V lost 6 bases to trimming and J lost 9 bases; unmatched junction nucleotides: 15. The CDR3 is 18 amino acids. CDR3 loop: CASSARLAGGLSVWELFF. CDR3 nucleotides: TGTGCCAGCAGCGCGAGACTAGCGGGGGGGCTTTCTGTCTGGGAGCTGTTTTTT. Drawing the rest from reference TRBV2 and TRBJ2-2, the complete variable domain is EPEVTQTPSHQVTQMGQEVILRCVPISNHLYFYWYRQILGQKVEFLVSFYNNEISEKSEIFDDQFSVERPDGSNFTLKIRSTKLEDSAMYFCASSARLAGGLSVWELFFGEGSRLTVL.

About this clone itself: This may be a read error: a much more frequent sequence differs by one nucleotide. V is TRBV6-5 and J is TRBJ2-7; no reliable D call. The V end was cut by 4 bases, the J end by 3 bases, with 4 bases between. CDR1 and CDR2 (germline): MNHEY, SVGAGI. The CDR3 is made up of 11 amino acids. CDR3 DNA sequence: TGTGCCAGCAGTTCCCTCTACGAGCAGTACTTC. It yields the protein CASSSLYEQYF.

The DNA for the CDR3 is TGTGCCAGCAGACATAGCGGGGGGGCCTACGAGCAGTACTTC. Translation: CASRHSGGAYEQYF. The chain uses TRBV6-5 and TRBJ2-7; 11 bases map to TRBD2. Germline V gives CDR1 MNHEY, CDR2 SVGAGI. V was pared by 6 bases and J by 2 bases, with 3 bases of the junction left unmatched. The CDR3 spans 14 residues.

The gene calls are TRBV10-1 and TRBJ1-4; tentatively, D is TRBD1 (6 bases). In germline, CDR1 is WNHNN, CDR2 SYGVQD (reference sequence). V lost 2 bases to trimming and J lost 0 bases, with 13 bases between them. This CDR3 comprises 17 residues. Here the CDR3 reads CASSERGGSATNEKLFF. CDR3 in DNA: TGCGCCAGCAGTGAGAGGGGGGGGAGTGCAACTAATGAAAAACTGTTTTTT.

This chain connects TRBV5-6 to TRBJ2-3; tentatively, D is TRBD2 (5 bases). Per the germline V gene, CDR1 is SGHDT and CDR2 is YYEEEE. Deletions cut 0 bases from V and 5 bases from J, with 10 bases between. The CDR3 is made up of 14 amino acids. This CDR3 is CASSLELVGDTQYF. The CDR3 coding sequence is TGTGCCAGCAGCTTGGAACTAGTCGGAGATACGCAGTATTTT.

This clone was detected only a few times. The V and J genes are TRBV4-2 and TRBJ1-5; 7 bases line up with TRBD1. Germline assignment: CDR1 LGHNA and CDR2 YNFKEQ. J was trimmed by 4 bases and V by 3 bases; bases with no gene match: 6. The CDR3 has 15 residues. In nucleotides, the CDR3 is TGTGCCAGCAGCCACCTGACAGGGCCTAATCAGCCCCAGCATTTT. Amino acid sequence: CASSHLTGPNQPQHF.

The V gene is TRBV18, the J gene TRBJ1-5; D unresolved. Trimming removed 2 bases from V and 7 bases from J, with 9 bases in between. Germline CDR1 and CDR2: KGHSH and LQKENI. The CDR3 contains 13 residues. CDR3 residues: CASSPEGWQPQHF. CDR3 coding DNA: TGTGCCAGCTCACCAGAGGGTTGGCAGCCCCAGCATTTT.

The V call is TRBV5-4, the J call TRBJ2-7, with 7 bases fitting TRBD2. The CDR3 covers 16 residues. Trimming removed 3 bases from V and 7 bases from J; junction bases left unmatched: 16. Germline CDR1 is SGHNT and CDR2 is YYREEE (reference sequence). The CDR3 protein is CASSSLSTSRAGEQYF. The CDR3 nucleotides are TGTGCCAGCAGCTCTCTCTCGACTAGCCGGGCAGGGGAGCAGTACTTC.

The V and J genes are TRBV5-5 and TRBJ2-7; weak D call: TRBD2 (6 bases). From germline, CDR1 is SGHKS and CDR2 YYEKEE (reference sequence). CDR3 length: 13 residues. Between the trimmed V and J ends, which lost 6 bases and 3 bases, there was a span of 13 bases. CDR3 in amino acids: CASTRGTLYEQYF. CDR3 nucleotide sequence: TGTGCCAGCACCCGGGGGACTCTCTACGAGCAGTACTTC.